The clone carrying this TCR beta chain was observed at least ten times. Its antigen remains unidentified. This entry belongs to a study of breast tumors, draining lymph nodes, adjacent tissues. General study points: Data fit most tumor T cells coming from lymph node, expanding in tumor. Luminal-like breast cancer showed significantly higher tumor–nontumor repertoire similarity than basal-like. Tumor repertoires ranked between lymph nodes and nontumor tissue in diversity, with V and J gene preferences. Data only fit, rather than demonstrated, lymph node origin of most tumor T cells.

TCRdb re-called the multiplex PCR reads with MiXCR, one entry per CDR3 protein. The sample holds some 150,000 distinct CDR3 sequences, approximately 20% seen once. The lymph nodes were axillary draining lymph nodes from breast cancer patients. This CDR3 spans 14 amino acids. In germline, CDR1 is SGHDT, CDR2 YYEEEE. Trimming pared 0 bases from V and 5 bases from J, leaving 11 bases between. The sequence was obtained from a female donor with breast cancer. Some clones in this sample may be carry-over from other donors' samples. Input material: axillary lymph node tissue. The chain employs TRBV5-6 and TRBJ2-5; tentatively, D is TRBD2 (5 bases). The chain's CDR3 is CASSLVGAGETQYF. In DNA form, the CDR3 reads TGTGCCAGCAGCTTGGTGGGAGCCGGGGAGACCCAGTACTTC.